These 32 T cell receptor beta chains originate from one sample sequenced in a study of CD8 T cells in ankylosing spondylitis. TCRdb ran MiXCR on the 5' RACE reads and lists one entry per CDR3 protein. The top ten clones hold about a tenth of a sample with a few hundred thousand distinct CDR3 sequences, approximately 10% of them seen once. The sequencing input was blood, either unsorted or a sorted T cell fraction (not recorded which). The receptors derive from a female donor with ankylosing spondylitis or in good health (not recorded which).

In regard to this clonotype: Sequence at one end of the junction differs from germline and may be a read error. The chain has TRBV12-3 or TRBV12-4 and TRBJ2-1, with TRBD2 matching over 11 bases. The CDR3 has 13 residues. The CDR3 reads CTSRLAGGDEQFF. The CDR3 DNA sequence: TGTACCAGCAGATTAGCGGGAGGGGACGAGCAGTTCTTC.

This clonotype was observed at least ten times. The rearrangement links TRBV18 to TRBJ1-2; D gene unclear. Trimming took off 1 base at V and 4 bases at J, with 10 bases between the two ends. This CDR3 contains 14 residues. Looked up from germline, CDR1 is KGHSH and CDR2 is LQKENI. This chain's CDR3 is CASSPRAGGYGYTF. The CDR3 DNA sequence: TGTGCCAGCTCACCACGTGCGGGAGGCTATGGCTACACCTTC.

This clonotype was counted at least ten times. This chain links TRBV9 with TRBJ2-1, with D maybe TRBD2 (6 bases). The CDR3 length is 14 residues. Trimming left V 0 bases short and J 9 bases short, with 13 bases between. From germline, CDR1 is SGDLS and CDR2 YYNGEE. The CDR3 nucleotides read TGTGCCAGCAGCGTAGTACTTGGGGGGATTGAGCAGTTCTTC. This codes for CASSVVLGGIEQFF.

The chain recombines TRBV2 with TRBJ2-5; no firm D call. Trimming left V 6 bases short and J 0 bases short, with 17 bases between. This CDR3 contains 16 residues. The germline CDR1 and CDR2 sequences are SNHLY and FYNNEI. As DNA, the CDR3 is TGTGCCAGCAGGAAGGGTATGGTAGGGTACCAAGAGACCCAGTACTTC. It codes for CASRKGMVGYQETQYF.

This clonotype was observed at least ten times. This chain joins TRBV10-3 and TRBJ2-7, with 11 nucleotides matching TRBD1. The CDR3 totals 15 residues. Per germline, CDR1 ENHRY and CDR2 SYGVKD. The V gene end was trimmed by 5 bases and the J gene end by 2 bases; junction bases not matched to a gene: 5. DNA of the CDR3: TGTGCCATCAGTCCTCCGGGACAGGGGGCCTACGAGCAGTACTTC. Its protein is CAISPPGQGAYEQYF.

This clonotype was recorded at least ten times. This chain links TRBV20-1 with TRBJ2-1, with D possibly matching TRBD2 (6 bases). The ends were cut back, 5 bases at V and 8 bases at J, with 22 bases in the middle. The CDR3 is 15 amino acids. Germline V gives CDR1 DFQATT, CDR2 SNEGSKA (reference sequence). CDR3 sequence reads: CSAQYPGTPRDEQFF. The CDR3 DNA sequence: TGCAGTGCTCAATATCCCGGGACTCCTAGAGATGAGCAGTTCTTC.

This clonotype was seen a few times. CDR3 sequence: CSATTGSNSNQPQHF. The DNA for the CDR3 is TGCAGTGCTACTACAGGGTCGAATAGCAATCAGCCCCAGCATTTT. The chain links TRBV20-1 to TRBJ1-5; D is possibly TRBD1 (6 bases). Germline assignment: CDR1 DFQATT and CDR2 SNEGSKA (reference sequence). This CDR3 is built from 15 residues. V lost 4 bases, J lost 0 bases, and 13 bases lay in between.

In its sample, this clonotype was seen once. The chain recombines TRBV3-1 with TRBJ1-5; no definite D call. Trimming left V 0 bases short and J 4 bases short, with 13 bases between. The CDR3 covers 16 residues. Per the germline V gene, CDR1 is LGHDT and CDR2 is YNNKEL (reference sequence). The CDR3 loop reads CASSQDSGRDNQPQHF. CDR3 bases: TGTGCCAGCAGCCAAGATAGTGGACGGGATAATCAGCCCCAGCATTTT.

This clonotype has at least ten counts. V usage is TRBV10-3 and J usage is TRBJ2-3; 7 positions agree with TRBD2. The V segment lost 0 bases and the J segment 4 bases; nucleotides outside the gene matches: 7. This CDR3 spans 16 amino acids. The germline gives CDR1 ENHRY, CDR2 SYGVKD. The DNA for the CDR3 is TGTGCCATCAGTGAGTCAGGCGGGAGAGGAGCAGATACGCAGTATTTT. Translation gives CAISESGGRGADTQYF.

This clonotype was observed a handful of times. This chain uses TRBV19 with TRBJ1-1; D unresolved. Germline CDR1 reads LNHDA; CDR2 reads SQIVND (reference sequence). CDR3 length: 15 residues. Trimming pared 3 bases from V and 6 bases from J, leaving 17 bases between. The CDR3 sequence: CASSISGSWSSEAFF. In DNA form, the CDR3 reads TGTGCCAGTAGTATCTCGGGGAGCTGGTCCTCTGAAGCTTTCTTT.

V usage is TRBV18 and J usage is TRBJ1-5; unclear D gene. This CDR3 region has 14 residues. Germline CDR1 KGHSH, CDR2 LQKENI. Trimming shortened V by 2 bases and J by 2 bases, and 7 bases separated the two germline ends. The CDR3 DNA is TGTGCCAGCTCACCATCGGCCGGCAATCAGCCCCAGCATTTT. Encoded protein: CASSPSAGNQPQHF.

For the CDR3, the DNA is TGTGCCAGCTCACCGGGACAGGGGATGTCCTACGAGCAGTACTTC. Translating it yields CASSPGQGMSYEQYF. The chain joins TRBV18 to TRBJ2-7, with 10 positions matching TRBD1. CDR1 is KGHSH and CDR2 is LQKENI in the germline V gene. The CDR3 sequence is 15 residues long. J gave up 1 base and V 3 bases, and 3 bases lay outside the gene matches.

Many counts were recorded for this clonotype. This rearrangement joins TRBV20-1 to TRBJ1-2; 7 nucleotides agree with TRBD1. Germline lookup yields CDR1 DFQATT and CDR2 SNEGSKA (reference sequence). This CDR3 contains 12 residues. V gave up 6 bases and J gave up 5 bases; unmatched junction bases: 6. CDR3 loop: CSAAVRGYGYTF. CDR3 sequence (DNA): TGCAGTGCCGCGGTCAGGGGGTATGGCTACACCTTC.

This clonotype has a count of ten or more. The CDR3 sequence: CASITRGFSSYNEQFF. CDR3 coding DNA: TGTGCCAGCATTACCCGGGGGTTCAGCTCCTACAATGAGCAGTTCTTC. The V and J genes are TRBV28 and TRBJ2-1, with D perhaps matching TRBD2 (6 bases). CDR3 size: 16 residues. Trimming cost V 7 bases and J 0 bases, with 16 bases left between them. Germline CDR1 is MDHEN and CDR2 is SYDVKM.

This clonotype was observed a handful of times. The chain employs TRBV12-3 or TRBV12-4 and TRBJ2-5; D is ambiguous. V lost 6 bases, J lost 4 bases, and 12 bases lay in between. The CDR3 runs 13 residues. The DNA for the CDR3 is TGTGCCAGCAGCCGCAGATCGCTAGAGACCCAGTACTTC. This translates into CASSRRSLETQYF.

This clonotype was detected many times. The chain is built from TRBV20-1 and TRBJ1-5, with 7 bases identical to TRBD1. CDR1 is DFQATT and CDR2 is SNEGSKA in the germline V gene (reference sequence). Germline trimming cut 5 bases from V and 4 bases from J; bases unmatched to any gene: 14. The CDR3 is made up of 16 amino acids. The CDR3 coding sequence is TGCAGTGCTGAAGGGGACAGCTTTTCCGCTAATCAGCCCCAGCATTTT. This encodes CSAEGDSFSANQPQHF.

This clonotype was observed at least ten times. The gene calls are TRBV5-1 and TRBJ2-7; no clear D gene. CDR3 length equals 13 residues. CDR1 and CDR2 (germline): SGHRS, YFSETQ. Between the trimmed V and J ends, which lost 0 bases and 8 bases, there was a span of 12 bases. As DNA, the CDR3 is TGCGCCAGCAGCTTGGAAGGGTTGGGAAAGCAGTACTTC. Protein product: CASSLEGLGKQYF.

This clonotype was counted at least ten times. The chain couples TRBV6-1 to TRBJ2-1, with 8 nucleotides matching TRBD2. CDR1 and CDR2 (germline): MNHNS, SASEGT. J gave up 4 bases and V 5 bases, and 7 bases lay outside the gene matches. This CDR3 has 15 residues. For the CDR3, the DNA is TGTGCCAGCAGTAAAGGTAGCGGGGCGTACAATGAGCAGTTCTTC. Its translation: CASSKGSGAYNEQFF.

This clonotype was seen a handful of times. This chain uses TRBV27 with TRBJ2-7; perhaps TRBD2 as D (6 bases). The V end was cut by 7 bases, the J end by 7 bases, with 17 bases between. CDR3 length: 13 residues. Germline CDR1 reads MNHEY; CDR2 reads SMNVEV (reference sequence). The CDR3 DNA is TGTGCCAGCATACCCGTCGGAGGGAGGGAGCAGTACTTC. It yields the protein CASIPVGGREQYF.

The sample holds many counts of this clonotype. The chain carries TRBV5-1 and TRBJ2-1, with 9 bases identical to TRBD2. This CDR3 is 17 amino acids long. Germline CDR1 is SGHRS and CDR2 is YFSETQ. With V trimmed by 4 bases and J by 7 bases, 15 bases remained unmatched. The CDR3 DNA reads TGCGCCAGCAGCAGGGGGTTTGTTAGCGGGAGATTGAATGAGCAGTTCTTC. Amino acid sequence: CASSRGFVSGRLNEQFF.

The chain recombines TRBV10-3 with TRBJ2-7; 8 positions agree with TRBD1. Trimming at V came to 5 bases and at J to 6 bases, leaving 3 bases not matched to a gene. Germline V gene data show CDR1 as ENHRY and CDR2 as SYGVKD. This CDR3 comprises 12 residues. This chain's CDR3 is CAISPDRAEQYF. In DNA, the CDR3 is TGTGCCATCAGTCCGGACAGGGCCGAGCAGTACTTC.

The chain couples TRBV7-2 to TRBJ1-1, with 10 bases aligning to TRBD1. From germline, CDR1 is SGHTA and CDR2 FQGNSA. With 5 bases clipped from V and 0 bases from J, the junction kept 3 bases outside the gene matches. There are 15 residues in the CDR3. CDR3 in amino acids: CASSPGTGVNTEAFF. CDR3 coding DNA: TGTGCCAGCAGCCCCGGGACAGGGGTGAACACTGAAGCTTTCTTT.

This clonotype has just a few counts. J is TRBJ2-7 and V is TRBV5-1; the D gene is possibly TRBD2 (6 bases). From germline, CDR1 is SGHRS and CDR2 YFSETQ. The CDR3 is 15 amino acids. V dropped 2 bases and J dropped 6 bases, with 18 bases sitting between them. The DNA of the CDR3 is TGCGCCAGCAGCTTACCGGGACGGGACTCATCCGAGCAGTACTTC. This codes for CASSLPGRDSSEQYF.

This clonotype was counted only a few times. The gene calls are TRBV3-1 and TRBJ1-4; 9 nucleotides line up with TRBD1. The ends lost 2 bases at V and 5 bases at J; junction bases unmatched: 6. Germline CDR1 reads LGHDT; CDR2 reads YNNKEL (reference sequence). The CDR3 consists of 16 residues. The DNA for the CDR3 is TGTGCCAGCAGCCAAAGACTAGGGACAGGGAATGAAAAACTGTTTTTT. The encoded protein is CASSQRLGTGNEKLFF.

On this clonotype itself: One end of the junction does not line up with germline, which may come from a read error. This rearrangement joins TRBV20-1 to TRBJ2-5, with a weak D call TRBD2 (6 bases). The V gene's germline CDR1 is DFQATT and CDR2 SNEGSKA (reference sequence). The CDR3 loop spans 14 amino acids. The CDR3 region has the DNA TGCGGTGCTAGAGATTGGAGGGACGAAGAGACCCTGTACTTC. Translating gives CGARDWRDEETLYF.

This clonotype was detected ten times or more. CDR3: CSVAQKEETQYF. The CDR3 DNA sequence: TGCAGCGTTGCACAGAAAGAAGAGACCCAGTACTTC. This chain links TRBV29-1 with TRBJ2-5; unclear D gene. Germline V gives CDR1 SQVTM, CDR2 ANQGSEA. Trimming shortened V by 4 bases and J by 3 bases, and 9 bases separated the two germline ends. The CDR3 runs 12 residues.

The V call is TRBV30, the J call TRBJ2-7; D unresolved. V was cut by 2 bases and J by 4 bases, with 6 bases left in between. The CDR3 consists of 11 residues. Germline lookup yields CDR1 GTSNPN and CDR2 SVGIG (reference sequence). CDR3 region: CAWSLAYEQYF. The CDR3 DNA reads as TGTGCCTGGAGTCTTGCATACGAGCAGTACTTC.

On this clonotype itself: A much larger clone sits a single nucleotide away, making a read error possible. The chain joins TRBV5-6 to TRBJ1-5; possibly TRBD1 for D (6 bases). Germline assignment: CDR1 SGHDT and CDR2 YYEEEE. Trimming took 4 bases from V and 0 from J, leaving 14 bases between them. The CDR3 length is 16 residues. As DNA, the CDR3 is TGTGCCAGCAGCATGGGGGCAGGGGATAGCAATCAGCCCCAGCATTTT. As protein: CASSMGAGDSNQPQHF.

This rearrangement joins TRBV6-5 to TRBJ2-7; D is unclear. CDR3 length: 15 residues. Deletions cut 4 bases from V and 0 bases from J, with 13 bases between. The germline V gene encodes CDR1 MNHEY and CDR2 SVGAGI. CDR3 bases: TGTGCCAGCAGTTTGGGGATAATCAACTCCTACGAGCAGTACTTC. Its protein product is CASSLGIINSYEQYF.

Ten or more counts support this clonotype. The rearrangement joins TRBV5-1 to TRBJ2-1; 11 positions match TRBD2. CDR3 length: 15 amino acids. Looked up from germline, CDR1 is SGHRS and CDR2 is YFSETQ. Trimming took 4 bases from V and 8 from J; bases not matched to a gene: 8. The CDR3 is CASSPPGTSGDEQFF. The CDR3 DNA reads TGCGCCAGCAGCCCACCCGGGACTAGCGGAGATGAGCAGTTCTTC.

CDR3 amino acids: CAWSLTGGWYEQYF. CDR3 DNA: TGTGCCTGGAGCCTGACCGGGGGGTGGTACGAGCAGTACTTC. This sequence joins TRBV30 and TRBJ2-7; 7 nucleotides agree with TRBD2. With V trimmed by 3 bases and J by 4 bases, 9 bases remained unmatched. This CDR3 is 14 amino acids long. The V gene's germline CDR1 is GTSNPN and CDR2 SVGIG (reference sequence).

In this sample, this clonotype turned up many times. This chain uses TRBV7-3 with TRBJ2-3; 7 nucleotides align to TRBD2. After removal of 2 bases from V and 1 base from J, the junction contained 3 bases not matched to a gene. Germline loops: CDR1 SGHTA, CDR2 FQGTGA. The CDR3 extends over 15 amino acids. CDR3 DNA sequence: TGTGCCAGCAGCTTAGGGGGGGGACGCACAGATACGCAGTATTTT. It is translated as CASSLGGGRTDTQYF.